These 31 T cell receptor beta chains share one sample of origin, sequenced in a study of OX40 agonist ivuxolimab in advanced cancers. Libraries were prepared by immunoSEQ multiplex PCR; TCRdb keeps only in-frame clonotypes and omits some of them. The sample shows about 100,000 clones, approximately 90% of them seen only once. Material: CD4+ or CD8+ T cells sorted from blood, obtained in a trial of the OX40 agonist ivuxolimab. Receptor source: an adult with an advanced solid tumor such as melanoma, head and neck, liver or kidney cancer.

The chain joins TRBV9 to TRBJ1-4; 10 bases match TRBD1. Germline loops: CDR1 SGDLS, CDR2 YYNGEE. V gave up 4 bases and J gave up 5 bases; unmatched junction bases: 5. The CDR3 sequence is 15 residues long. The CDR3 DNA sequence: TGTGCCAGCAGCCCACGGACAGGGGGGAATGAAAAACTGTTTTTT. Translated, it gives CASSPRTGGNEKLFF.

This sequence joins TRBV27 and TRBJ1-5, with unresolved D. CDR1 and CDR2 (germline): MNHEY, SMNVEV (reference sequence). The V end was cut by 3 bases, the J end by 4 bases, with 7 bases between. The CDR3 sequence is 13 residues long. This CDR3 is CASSFGVNQPQHF. In DNA, the CDR3 is TGTGCCAGCAGTTTTGGGGTAAATCAGCCCCAGCATTTT.

In this sample, this clone turned up a few times. CDR3 protein: CASSFSNGGGYTF. The CDR3 DNA is TGTGCCAGCAGTTTTTCAAATGGTGGTGGCTACACCTTC. V and J are TRBV27 and TRBJ1-2, with D hard to call. CDR1 is MNHEY and CDR2 is SMNVEV in the germline V gene (reference sequence). V lost 3 bases and J 7 bases, leaving 12 bases between the germline ends. The CDR3 is made up of 13 amino acids.

The chain links TRBV11-2 to TRBJ2-3, with D hard to call. Trimming removed 1 base from V and 1 base from J, with 12 bases in between. The length of the CDR3 is 16 residues. CDR1 is SGHAT, CDR2 FQNNGV, per germline. CDR3 region: CASSLAGSLGTDTQYF. DNA for the CDR3: TGTGCCAGCAGCTTAGCGGGCAGCCTGGGCACAGATACGCAGTATTTT.

The rearrangement uses TRBV15 and TRBJ2-3; D not certain. CDR1 LNHNV and CDR2 YYDKDF come from the germline V gene (reference sequence). The V end was cut by 9 bases, the J end by 0 bases, with 10 bases between. This CDR3 has 13 amino acids. The CDR3 DNA reads as TGTGCCACGTGGACGGGTAGCACAGATACGCAGTATTTT. Encoded protein: CATWTGSTDTQYF.

The chain carries TRBV5-6 and TRBJ1-1, with D possibly matching TRBD1 (6 bases). Germline V lookup: CDR1 SGHDT, CDR2 YYEEEE. The CDR3 covers 17 residues. V was clipped by 6 bases and J by 2 bases, with 23 bases between them. The CDR3 reads CASTIITGNYLNTEAFF. The CDR3 bases are TGTGCCAGCACCATAATTACAGGGAATTATCTTAACACTGAAGCTTTCTTT.

This chain connects TRBV9 to TRBJ1-1; 8 bases agree with TRBD1. The CDR3 runs 15 residues. Germline-derived CDR1 and CDR2 are SGDLS and YYNGEE. Unmatched junction bases numbered 8, after V lost 0 bases and J lost 7 bases. As DNA, the CDR3 is TGTGCCAGCAGCGTAGTGGGCCAGGGGGCGGATGAAGCTTTCTTT. It codes for CASSVVGQGADEAFF. Filled out from reference TRBV9 and TRBJ1-1, the complete variable domain reads DSGVTQTPKHLITATGQRVTLRCSPRSGDLSVYWYQQSLDQGLQFLIQYYNGEERAKGNILERFSAQQFPDLHSELNLSSLELGDSALYFCASSVVGQGADEAFFGQGTRLTVV.

On this clone: The sample carries other DNA sequences with the same CDR3. This chain uses TRBV25-1 with TRBJ1-1, with 8 bases lining up with TRBD1. Germline V gene sequence: CDR1 MGHDK, CDR2 SYGVNS. The CDR3 totals 13 residues. With V trimmed by 6 bases and J by 4 bases, 4 bases remained unmatched. DNA for the CDR3: TGTGCCAGCAGCGGACAGGGCGTCACTGAAGCTTTCTTT. It yields the protein CASSGQGVTEAFF. The full variable domain, its missing parts supplied by reference TRBV25-1 and TRBJ1-1, is EADIYQTPRYLVIGTGKKITLECSQTMGHDKMYWYQQDPGMELHLIHYSYGVNSTEKGDLSSESTVSRIRTEHFPLTLESARPSHTSQYLCASSGQGVTEAFFGQGTRLTVV.

The V gene is TRBV5-3, the J gene TRBJ1-1; D uncertain. TRBV5-3 is annotated as an ORF whose role is uncertain. The CDR3 spans 13 residues. Trimming left V 3 bases short and J 1 base short, with 7 bases between. Here the CDR3 reads CARSWLPNTEAFF. The CDR3 DNA follows: TGTGCCAGAAGCTGGCTCCCGAACACTGAAGCTTTCTTT.

V is TRBV18 and J is TRBJ2-7; D is perhaps TRBD1 (5 bases). This CDR3 is 14 amino acids long. The V end was cut by 2 bases, the J end by 4 bases, with 12 bases between. Germline V lookup: CDR1 KGHSH, CDR2 LQKENI. CDR3 in DNA: TGTGCCAGCTCACCAGAACAAGGGGTTTACGAGCAGTACTTC. The encoded protein is CASSPEQGVYEQYF.

This chain links TRBV7-2 with TRBJ1-3, with 7 positions matching TRBD1. The CDR3 loop spans 15 amino acids. Germline loops: CDR1 SGHTA, CDR2 FQGNSA. V dropped 4 bases and J dropped 4; count of bases not matched to a gene: 7. CDR3 loop: CASSSNRGGGNTIYF. CDR3 bases: TGTGCCAGCAGCTCCAACAGGGGAGGCGGAAACACCATATATTTT.

The V and J genes are TRBV11-3 and TRBJ2-5, with 10 bases lining up with TRBD2. With 1 base clipped from V and 5 bases from J, the junction kept 10 bases outside the gene matches. Germline V gene data show CDR1 as SGHNT and CDR2 as YENEEA. The CDR3 length is 17 residues. DNA of the CDR3: TGTGCCAGCAGCTTAGTGGCTAGCGGGGGCATCGGGGAGACCCAGTACTTC. It specifies CASSLVASGGIGETQYF.

The V call is TRBV10-3, the J call TRBJ2-1, with 10 bases matching TRBD1. Germline CDR1 ENHRY, CDR2 SYGVKD. Germline trimming cut 2 bases from V and 6 bases from J; bases unmatched to any gene: 7. This CDR3 is built from 16 residues. The CDR3 coding sequence is TGTGCCATCAGTGAGGGTCGACAGGGGGCGGGCAATGAGCAGTTCTTC. Its translation: CAISEGRQGAGNEQFF.

The count of this clone is one. The V call is TRBV5-6, the J call TRBJ1-4; TRBD1 aligns across 7 bases. Germline V gene sequence: CDR1 SGHDT, CDR2 YYEEEE. The CDR3 runs to 17 residues. Trimming removed 0 bases from V and 4 bases from J; junction bases left unmatched: 9. The DNA for the CDR3 is TGTGCCAGCAGCTTGGGCGCGCAGGGGGAGGATAATGAAAAACTGTTTTTT. Encoded protein: CASSLGAQGEDNEKLFF.

This chain connects TRBV14 to TRBJ2-5; D is possibly TRBD2 (5 bases). The CDR3 has 15 residues. Per germline, CDR1 SGHDN and CDR2 FVKESK. V lost 1 base to trimming and J lost 5 bases, with 14 bases between them. In DNA form, the CDR3 reads TGTGCCAGCAGCCAAGCCCTACTAGGAAGCGAGACCCAGTACTTC. It encodes CASSQALLGSETQYF.

This chain joins TRBV19 and TRBJ1-4; 12 positions match TRBD1. Germline-derived CDR1 and CDR2 are LNHDA and SQIVND (reference sequence). The junction had 6 bases not matched to a gene; V was cut back by 5 bases and J by 2 bases. This CDR3 region has 17 residues. CDR3: CASSWGQGARTNEKLFF. The CDR3 coding sequence is TGTGCCAGTAGTTGGGGACAGGGGGCTCGGACTAATGAAAAACTGTTTTTT.

V gene TRBV6-5 combines with J gene TRBJ1-4; D is uncertain. Germline V gene sequence: CDR1 MNHEY, CDR2 SVGAGI. The CDR3 runs to 15 residues. With 5 bases removed from V and 6 bases from J, the gap between germline ends came to 16 bases. The DNA of the CDR3 is TGTGCCAGCAGTACGACCGGCGCGATGGATGAAAAACTGTTTTTT. Its protein product is CASSTTGAMDEKLFF.

V gene TRBV7-2 combines with J gene TRBJ2-7, with D perhaps given as TRBD1 or TRBD2 (5 bases each). The V gene's germline CDR1 is SGHTA and CDR2 FQGNSA. V was pared by 3 bases and J by 4 bases, with 16 bases between. The CDR3 sequence is 15 residues long. The CDR3 nucleotides read TGTGCCAGCAGCTTGCTGGGACCTGCTGGGTACGAGCAGTACTTC. Protein: CASSLLGPAGYEQYF.

The chain employs TRBV23-1 and TRBJ2-3, with D perhaps assigned TRBD1 or TRBD2 (5 bases each). TRBV23-1 carries the ORF label, with uncertain function. Trimming took off 3 bases at V and 2 bases at J, with 18 bases between the two ends. This CDR3 is 17 amino acids long. CDR3 region: CASSHEGLKYFTDTQYF. CDR3 in DNA: TGCGCCAGCAGTCATGAGGGGCTGAAATACTTCACAGATACGCAGTATTTT.

V and J are TRBV11-2 and TRBJ1-3; D is ambiguous. From germline, CDR1 is SGHAT and CDR2 FQNNGV. Trimming took 4 bases from V and 0 from J, leaving 16 bases between them. This CDR3 has 17 residues. This chain's CDR3 is CASSSQSYSASGNTIYF. The CDR3, as DNA: TGTGCCAGCAGCTCGCAGAGCTACAGCGCCTCTGGAAACACCATATATTTT.

The chain couples TRBV28 to TRBJ1-1; 7 bases are a match to TRBD1. The trim removed 7 bases at V and 11 bases at J, leaving 19 bases unmatched. This CDR3 comprises 15 residues. Germline V gene lookup returns CDR1 MDHEN and CDR2 SYDVKM. CDR3 nucleotides: TGTGCCAGCACCCCAGGGGCAGGGGGGACCTTGACTGCTTTCTTT. It translates to CASTPGAGGTLTAFF.

This chain links TRBV4-1 with TRBJ1-1; maybe TRBD1 (5 bases). With 1 base removed from V and 5 bases from J, the gap between germline ends came to 11 bases. The CDR3 contains 14 residues. CDR1 MGHRA and CDR2 YSYEKL come from the germline V gene. The CDR3 coding sequence is TGCGCCAGCAGCCAAGCTGGGGCGGATACTGAAGCTTTCTTT. Translated: CASSQAGADTEAFF.

The V and J genes are TRBV12-5 and TRBJ1-1; 9 nucleotides match TRBD1. V shed 2 bases, J shed 4 bases, and the junction held 17 bases outside the gene matches. This CDR3 region has 19 residues. CDR1 and CDR2 (germline): LGHNT, FRNRAP. CDR3 sequence: CASGLYQTGGYMGRTEAFF. DNA of the CDR3: TGTGCTAGTGGTTTGTACCAGACAGGGGGATATATGGGTCGCACTGAAGCTTTCTTT. Looking up the rest from reference TRBV12-5 and TRBJ1-1 gives the full variable domain: DARVTQTPRHKVTEMGQEVTMRCQPILGHNTVFWYRQTMMQGLELLAYFRNRAPLDDSGMPKDRFSAEMPDATLATLKIQPSEPRDSAVYFCASGLYQTGGYMGRTEAFFGQGTRLTVV.

The chain employs TRBV5-4 and TRBJ2-5; tentative D call: TRBD1 (5 bases). Germline assignment: CDR1 SGHNT and CDR2 YYREEE (reference sequence). The CDR3 runs 14 residues. V lost 4 bases, J lost 2 bases, and 12 bases lay in between. The CDR3 is CASSKTDHQETQYF. CDR3 nucleotide sequence: TGTGCCAGCAGCAAGACAGACCATCAAGAGACCCAGTACTTC. The full variable domain, in which reference TRBV5-4 and TRBJ2-5 provide the parts outside the CDR3, is ETGVTQSPTHLIKTRGQQVTLRCSSQSGHNTVSWYQQALGQGPQFIFQYYREEENGRGNFPPRFSGLQFPNYSSELNVNALELDDSALYLCASSKTDHQETQYFGPGTRLLVL.

This chain links TRBV5-4 with TRBJ2-1; D unclear. V was shortened by 0 bases and J by 3 bases, with 7 bases between the two germline ends. This CDR3 contains 14 residues. Germline V gene lookup returns CDR1 SGHNT and CDR2 YYREEE (reference sequence). The CDR3 here is CASSLEPRYNEQFF. In DNA form, the CDR3 reads TGTGCCAGCAGCTTGGAGCCGCGCTACAATGAGCAGTTCTTC. Together with reference TRBV5-4 and TRBJ2-1, the CDR3 gives the full variable domain: ETGVTQSPTHLIKTRGQQVTLRCSSQSGHNTVSWYQQALGQGPQFIFQYYREEENGRGNFPPRFSGLQFPNYSSELNVNALELDDSALYLCASSLEPRYNEQFFGPGTRLTVL.

This chain connects TRBV7-2 to TRBJ2-1; tentatively, D is TRBD2 (5 bases). Trimming cost V 2 bases and J 6 bases, with 8 bases left between them. The CDR3 consists of 13 residues. Germline assignment: CDR1 SGHTA and CDR2 FQGNSA. The CDR3 DNA sequence: TGTGCCAGCAGCTTATCCGAGGGCAATGAGCAGTTCTTC. Protein: CASSLSEGNEQFF.

The chain joins TRBV5-4 to TRBJ2-7, with 11 bases lining up with TRBD2. The CDR3 loop spans 16 amino acids. V dropped 4 bases and J dropped 2; count of bases not matched to a gene: 8. The germline gives CDR1 SGHNT, CDR2 YYREEE (reference sequence). The CDR3 region is CASSGTGLADPYEQYF. The DNA for the CDR3 is TGTGCCAGCAGCGGCACGGGACTAGCGGATCCCTACGAGCAGTACTTC.

V is TRBV6-6 and J is TRBJ2-7; D gene uncertain. The ends were cut back, 5 bases at V and 4 bases at J, with 21 bases in the middle. CDR3 size: 16 residues. Germline assignment: CDR1 MNHNY and CDR2 SVGAGI (reference sequence). Here the CDR3 reads CASSTPHYAETYEQYF. CDR3 in DNA: TGTGCCAGCAGTACCCCCCATTACGCGGAGACGTACGAGCAGTACTTC.

The CDR3 nucleotides are TGTGCCAGTAGCTATGTCGGTGTGCCCAACTACGAGCAGTACTTC. It is translated as CASSYVGVPNYEQYF. This chain connects TRBV19 to TRBJ2-7, with no clear D. CDR1 is LNHDA, CDR2 SQIVND, per germline (reference sequence). The CDR3 is 15 residues long. V lost 6 bases and J lost 3, with 18 bases in between.

The V gene is TRBV28, the J gene TRBJ1-1; D not resolved. This CDR3 has 12 amino acids. V was pared by 4 bases and J by 0 bases, with 3 bases between. Germline V gene sequence: CDR1 MDHEN, CDR2 SYDVKM. The CDR3 loop is CASSSMNTEAFF. For the CDR3, the DNA is TGTGCCAGCAGTTCTATGAACACTGAAGCTTTCTTT. Full variable domain (missing parts from reference TRBV28 and TRBJ1-1): DVKVTQSSRYLVKRTGEKVFLECVQDMDHENMFWYRQDPGLGLRLIYFSYDVKMKEKGDIPEGYSVSREKKERFSLILESASTNQTSMYLCASSSMNTEAFFGQGTRLTVV.

The chain couples TRBV25-1 to TRBJ1-6; 9 nucleotides line up with TRBD1. V shed 4 bases, J shed 9 bases, and the junction held 13 bases outside the gene matches. The CDR3 contains 17 residues. Germline assignment: CDR1 MGHDK and CDR2 SYGVNS. CDR3 bases: TGTGCCAGCAGTGCACTCGGCCTCCGACAGGGGGGTTCACCCCTCCACTTT. Translated, it gives CASSALGLRQGGSPLHF.